This T cell receptor (beta chain) was sequenced during a study of cytomegalovirus exposure and HLA in healthy donors. Study at large: In a later analysis, the 90 to 150 validation repertoires were reported to have used the same platform as the approximately 690 first-cohort repertoires.

In regard to this clone: Its antigen is not identified.

TCRdb keeps only in-frame clones here, not all; method: immunoSEQ multiplex PCR. The sample has fewer than 250,000 clones, approximately 87% seen once; the top ten hold around 5.5%. The donors were members of the roughly 120-subject validation cohort (separate from the approximately 670-subject first cohort). Points from the study as a whole: The study recorded 150 to 200 TCR beta chains that were cytomegalovirus-associated. It was reported that the classifier diagnosed cytomegalovirus status with high specificity and sensitivity in both the original and validation cohorts.

The sequenced sample consisted of PBMCs. This receptor was identified in a woman younger than 35 in good health and CMV-seronegative.

The chain's CDR3 is CASSQSGTPDSGNTIYF. The CDR3 coding sequence is TGCGCCAGCAGCCAGTCCGGGACACCCGACTCTGGAAACACCATATATTTT. The genes are TRBV4-1 and TRBJ1-3; possibly TRBD1 for D (6 bases). This CDR3 has 17 residues. V was cut by 3 bases and J by 0 bases, with 15 bases left in between. Germline-derived CDR1 and CDR2 are MGHRA and YSYEKL.